This T cell receptor (beta chain) derives from a study of T cells in Graves' hyperthyroidism and ophthalmopathy. General study results and limits: Within blood appeared most thyroid clonotypes that had expanded above 0.001.

The CDR3 runs 14 residues. Trimming pared 1 base from V and 3 bases from J, leaving 10 bases between. Germline assignment: CDR1 MNHEY and CDR2 SVGAGI. This clonotype turned up a few times. What it recognizes is unknown. Researchers took RNA transcripts and amplified the TCR beta CDR3 regions from them. HTBI primers were used for first-round RT-PCR of the TCR CDR3. A single record per CDR3 protein comes from TCRdb applying MiXCR to the multiplex PCR reads. The sample includes hundreds of thousands of distinct CDR3 sequences, about 14% of them seen just once. The PBMCs studied were ones that came from around 10 ml fresh peripheral blood.

This TCR was recovered from a woman aged 25 to 39 with Graves' hyperthyroidism that later progressed to Graves' ophthalmopathy. The chain has TRBV6-5 and TRBJ2-7; tentatively, D is TRBD2 (5 bases). Source material: blood. CDR3 sequence reads: CASSYYGNHYEQYF. The CDR3 region has the DNA TGTGCCAGCAGTTACTACGGGAATCACTACGAGCAGTACTTC.